The rows below give T cell receptor beta chains drawn from one sample of a study of CD8 T cells in ankylosing spondylitis. Each CDR3 protein is one row after TCRdb ran MiXCR on the 5' RACE reads. The top ten clones hold nearly 7% of a sample with about 540,000 distinct CDR3 sequences, 12% of them seen once. The sequencing sample was made of blood, either unsorted or a sorted T cell fraction (not recorded which). The origin of the receptors is a male donor with ankylosing spondylitis. Each CDR3 is given with its conserved first and last residue. The order of the fields is clone size, J gene, V gene, D gene, CDR3 protein, CDR3 DNA. D genes are given only for firm matches. Clone size appears in some rows only: once, few, many, or a class for an expanded clone.

few	TRBJ2-1	TRBV3-1	.	CASSQGLTEWNEQFF	TGTGCCAGCAGCCAAGGACTGACCGAGTGGAATGAGCAGTTCTTC
.	TRBJ1-1	TRBV7-9	.	CASSLSHRGQRNTEAFF	TGTGCCAGCAGCTTGTCCCACCGGGGACAAAGGAACACTGAAGCTTTCTTT
few	TRBJ2-2	TRBV7-2	.	CASSPDLNPGELFF	TGTGCCAGCAGTCCTGATCTGAACCCCGGGGAGCTGTTTTTT
.	TRBJ2-2	TRBV24-1	.	CATSSPTGSTGELFF	TGTGCCACCAGTTCGCCCACAGGTAGCACCGGGGAGCTGTTTTTT
.	TRBJ1-1	TRBV12-3/TRBV12-4	.	CASSFGGWTEAFF	TGTGCCAGCAGTTTCGGGGGGTGGACTGAAGCTTTCTTT
.	TRBJ2-1	TRBV4-1	.	CASSQNDRFSYNEQFF	TGCGCCAGCAGCCAAAACGACAGATTCTCGTACAATGAGCAGTTCTTC
many	TRBJ1-2	TRBV24-1	.	CATLGRLYGYTF	TGTGCCACCCTAGGGCGGCTCTATGGCTACACCTTC
.	TRBJ2-1	TRBV12-3/TRBV12-4	.	CASSLRQATYNEQFF	TGTGCCAGCAGTTTACGGCAGGCCACCTACAATGAGCAGTTCTTC
few	TRBJ1-5	TRBV3-1	.	CASSQQGHAGPQHF	TGTGCCAGCAGCCAACAGGGACACGCTGGGCCCCAGCATTTT
many	TRBJ2-1	TRBV12-3/TRBV12-4	TRBD2	CASSPQAGADEQFF	TGTGCCAGCAGTCCTCAAGCGGGAGCAGATGAGCAGTTCTTC
.	TRBJ1-2	TRBV5-5	TRBD1	CASSLSRGDYGYTF	TGTGCCAGCAGCTTGTCCAGGGGGGACTATGGCTACACCTTC
.	TRBJ2-1	TRBV11-2	.	CASSLDRESRQFF	TGTGCCAGCAGCTTAGATAGGGAATCCCGTCAGTTCTTC
many	TRBJ2-7	TRBV12-3/TRBV12-4	TRBD2	CASCLLAGGSYEQYF	TGTGCCAGCTGTCTGCTAGCGGGAGGGTCCTACGAGCAGTACTTC
.	TRBJ2-3	TRBV9	.	CASSSLLSTDTQYF	TGTGCCAGCAGCTCCTTACTAAGCACAGATACGCAGTATTTT
.	TRBJ2-7	TRBV2	TRBD2	CKSTSGYSYEQYF	TGTAAGAGTACTAGCGGGTATTCCTACGAGCAGTACTTC
few	TRBJ1-1	TRBV12-5	TRBD1	CASGQGGTDTEAFF	TGTGCTAGTGGTCAGGGGGGGACGGACACTGAAGCTTTCTTT
few	TRBJ2-1	TRBV12-3/TRBV12-4	.	CASSPRGLGTNFF	TGTGCCAGCAGTCCTAGGGGGTTGGGGACGAATTTCTTC
many	TRBJ2-1	TRBV27	.	CASTTWGNEQFF	TGTGCCAGCACCACCTGGGGCAATGAGCAGTTCTTC
many	TRBJ2-7	TRBV5-6	.	CASSLSDEQYF	TGTGCCAGCAGCTTGTCAGACGAGCAGTACTTC
few	TRBJ2-7	TRBV27	TRBD1	CASSLPGQGGEQYF	TGTGCCAGCAGTTTACCGGGACAGGGGGGCGAGCAGTACTTC
.	TRBJ1-5	TRBV6-2/TRBV6-3	.	CASSYGGAGNQPQHF	TGTGCCAGCAGTTACGGGGGGGCCGGAAATCAGCCCCAGCATTTT
.	TRBJ2-7	TRBV6-2/TRBV6-3	TRBD1	CASSSFTGQPGEQYF	TGTGCCAGCAGTTCTTTTACGGGACAGCCTGGCGAGCAGTACTTC
.	TRBJ2-1	TRBV2	TRBD2	CASTTSEYNEQFF	TGTGCCAGCACGACTAGCGAATACAATGAGCAGTTCTTC
few	TRBJ2-1	TRBV5-5	.	CASSLSEQSYNEQFF	TGTGCCAGCAGCTTGAGTGAGCAGAGCTACAATGAGCAGTTCTTC
few	TRBJ2-3	TRBV15	.	CATSRVLAQRPGLDTQYF	TGTGCCACCAGCAGAGTTTTAGCTCAACGCCCAGGGTTAGATACGCAGTATTTT
many	TRBJ2-5	TRBV10-3	TRBD2	CAISESWREEAQYF	TGTGCCATCAGTGAAAGTTGGCGGGAGGAAGCCCAGTACTTC
few	TRBJ1-5	TRBV29-1	TRBD1	CSVATGNQPQHF	TGCAGCGTTGCGACAGGGAATCAGCCCCAGCATTTT
few	TRBJ2-1	TRBV2	TRBD2	CASSVGLVSNEQFF	TGTGCCAGCAGTGTGGGACTAGTTAGCAATGAGCAGTTCTTC
.	TRBJ1-2	TRBV5-4	.	CASSIQTGANYGYTF	TGTGCCAGCAGCATACAGACAGGAGCTAACTATGGCTACACCTTC
many	TRBJ2-1	TRBV2	.	CASNPGSSYNEQFF	TGTGCCAGCAACCCAGGGAGCTCCTACAATGAGCAGTTCTTC
.	TRBJ2-1	TRBV2	TRBD1	CASNDRGHKFF	TGTGCCAGCAATGACAGGGGACACAAGTTCTTC